Given below is one TCR beta chain in context. CDR1 is KGHSH, CDR2 LQKENI, per germline. The CDR3 is 17 amino acids. Trimming cost V 4 bases and J 4 bases; bases outside gene matches: 9. Some clones are missing from TCRdb's copy, which holds only in-frame ones; the method was immunoSEQ multiplex PCR. The table lists about 110,000 clones, roughly 84% of them singletons. These data originate in a study of radiotherapy plus CTLA-4 blockade in lung cancer. Study context: Disease control was seen in 31% of patients, objective responses in approximately 19%.

This chain connects TRBV18 to TRBJ2-3, with 12 bases aligning to TRBD1. The sample consisted of peripheral blood, taken from a patient treated with radiotherapy plus ipilimumab. This clonotype was obtained from a human donor with non-small cell lung cancer that progressed on radiotherapy plus ipilimumab. Some clones in this sample may be carry-over from other donors' samples. Here the CDR3 reads CASSQTFGTGGADTQYF. The CDR3 DNA reads as TGTGCCAGCTCACAGACCTTTGGGACAGGGGGCGCAGATACGCAGTATTTT.